A single sample gave rise to the 10 T cell receptor beta chains below, sequenced in a study of early T cells in non-severe SARS-CoV-2 infection. One entry per CDR3 protein results from TCRdb running MiXCR on the 5' RACE reads. The table shows roughly 60,000 distinct CDR3 sequences, with around 5.2% occurring only once. The specimen was whole blood. The receptors stem from an adult who was a healthcare worker with PCR-confirmed SARS-CoV-2 infection or an uninfected control (not recorded which).

The V call is TRBV7-6, the J call TRBJ1-2; 11 nucleotides line up with TRBD1. V lost 5 bases to trimming and J lost 2 bases; unmatched junction nucleotides: 4. The CDR3 runs to 15 residues. In germline, CDR1 is SGHVS, CDR2 FNYEAQ. CDR3 DNA: TGTGCCAGCAGCCAGGGACAGGGGGAAAACTATGGCTACACCTTC. Translation: CASSQGQGENYGYTF.

At least ten counts were recorded for this clonotype. This chain joins TRBV20-1 and TRBJ2-1, with a tentative D call TRBD2 (5 bases). V gave up 3 bases and J gave up 2 bases, with 11 bases separating them. The CDR3 spans 14 residues. The germline gives CDR1 DFQATT, CDR2 SNEGSKA (reference sequence). CDR3 DNA sequence: TGCAGTGCTAGTACTAGTCCCCCCTACAATGAGCAGTTCTTC. It yields the protein CSASTSPPYNEQFF.

This clonotype was counted at least ten times. The J gene is TRBJ1-5, the V gene TRBV12-3 or TRBV12-4, with D tentatively TRBD1 (5 bases). Trimming left V 3 bases short and J 5 bases short, with 11 bases between. The CDR3 is 14 residues long. The CDR3 is CASSFGAGYQPQHF. For the CDR3, the DNA is TGTGCCAGCAGTTTTGGGGCAGGATATCAGCCCCAGCATTTT.

The rearrangement uses TRBV30 and TRBJ1-5; D unclear. V was shortened by 1 base and J by 2 bases, with 9 bases between the two germline ends. Germline V lookup: CDR1 GTSNPN, CDR2 SVGIG (reference sequence). The CDR3 totals 14 residues. The CDR3 region is CAWSGGVGNQPQHF. CDR3 in DNA: TGTGCCTGGAGTGGGGGAGTGGGCAATCAGCCCCAGCATTTT.

This clonotype was counted at least ten times. The J gene is TRBJ2-3, the V gene TRBV20-1, with 8 bases aligning to TRBD2. CDR1 is DFQATT, CDR2 SNEGSKA, per germline (reference sequence). The V segment lost 1 base and the J segment 1 base; nucleotides outside the gene matches: 4. CDR3 length: 15 amino acids. The CDR3 DNA reads as TGCAGTGCTAGAGGTGTTAGCGGGGGCACAGATACGCAGTATTTT. Amino acid sequence: CSARGVSGGTDTQYF.

This clonotype has a count of ten or more. The chain couples TRBV7-2 to TRBJ2-7; D ambiguous. Germline lookup yields CDR1 SGHTA and CDR2 FQGNSA. The CDR3 loop spans 13 amino acids. Deletions cut 5 bases from V and 2 bases from J, with 10 bases between. This chain's CDR3 is CASSLDWAYEQYF. CDR3 DNA: TGTGCCAGCAGCCTAGATTGGGCCTACGAGCAGTACTTC.

In this sample, this clonotype turned up many times. J is TRBJ2-2 and V is TRBV10-1; 9 bases fit TRBD1. The CDR3 spans 15 residues. V was pared by 0 bases and J by 5 bases, with 1 base of the junction left unmatched. Germline CDR1 reads WNHNN; CDR2 reads SYGVQD (reference sequence). In nucleotides, the CDR3 is TGCGCCAGCAGTGAGTCACAGGGGGCAACCGGGGAGCTGTTTTTT. Residues: CASSESQGATGELFF.

The chain couples TRBV20-1 to TRBJ2-3, with 7 bases that match TRBD1. The ends lost 5 bases at V and 2 bases at J; junction bases unmatched: 4. Germline-derived CDR1 and CDR2 are DFQATT and SNEGSKA (reference sequence). CDR3 length equals 13 residues. CDR3 amino acids: CSAGTEYTDTQYF. For the CDR3, the DNA is TGCAGTGCTGGGACAGAATACACAGATACGCAGTATTTT.

This clonotype was observed a handful of times. CDR3 sequence reads: CASGWADYGYTF. CDR3 sequence (DNA): TGTGCCAGCGGTTGGGCGGACTATGGCTACACCTTC. V usage is TRBV27 and J usage is TRBJ1-2, with D unresolved. The V gene lost 8 bases and the J gene lost 3 bases, with 10 bases spanning the gap. This CDR3 spans 12 amino acids. In germline, CDR1 is MNHEY, CDR2 SMNVEV (reference sequence).

In this sample, this clonotype turned up many times. V usage is TRBV20-1 and J usage is TRBJ2-1, with no clear D. Trimming shortened V by 7 bases and J by 6 bases, and 16 bases separated the two germline ends. The CDR3 contains 13 residues. From germline, CDR1 is DFQATT and CDR2 SNEGSKA (reference sequence). This chain's CDR3 is CSVHSQWGNEQFF. In DNA form, the CDR3 reads TGCAGTGTACACTCCCAGTGGGGCAATGAGCAGTTCTTC.